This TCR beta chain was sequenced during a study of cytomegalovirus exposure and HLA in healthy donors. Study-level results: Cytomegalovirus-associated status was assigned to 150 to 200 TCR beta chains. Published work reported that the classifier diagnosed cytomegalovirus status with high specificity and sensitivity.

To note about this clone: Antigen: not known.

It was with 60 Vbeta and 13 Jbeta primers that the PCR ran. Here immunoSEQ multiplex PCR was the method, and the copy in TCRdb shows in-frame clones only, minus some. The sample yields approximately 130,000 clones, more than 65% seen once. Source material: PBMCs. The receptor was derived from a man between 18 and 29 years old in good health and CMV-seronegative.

The CDR3 region has the DNA TGTGCCAGCAGGGGTGACATGAACACTGAAGCTTTCTTT. This codes for CASRGDMNTEAFF. The J gene is TRBJ1-1, the V gene TRBV2; D is ambiguous. Per germline, CDR1 SNHLY and CDR2 FYNNEI. The CDR3 consists of 13 residues. V lost 6 bases to trimming and J lost 0 bases, with 8 bases between them.